The clone carrying this TCR beta chain was observed a few times. The antigen remains undetermined. Via MiXCR, TCRdb re-called the RT-PCR reads, giving one row per CDR3 protein. The sample lists approximately 530,000 distinct CDR3 sequences; 10% to 15% were seen once. This CDR3 has 13 amino acids. Trimming left V 7 bases short and J 2 bases short, with 11 bases between. These data originate in a study of response to subunit inactivated influenza vaccine. Broader study findings: That few new T cells are recruited by each seasonal influenza vaccination was the authors' suggestion.

The V and J genes are TRBV12-3 or TRBV12-4 and TRBJ2-5; D possibly corresponds to TRBD1 (6 bases). The input for sequencing was PBMCs from blood, taken 45 days after vaccination. The sequence was collected from a man aged 50-60 years who received an inactivated influenza vaccine. The DNA of the CDR3 is TGTGCCAGCACCGGCGGACAGCAAGAGACCCAGTACTTC. This codes for CASTGGQQETQYF.